A single sample gave rise to the 7 T cell receptor beta chains below, sequenced in a study of CD8 T cells in ankylosing spondylitis. TCRdb recomputed calls from the 5' RACE reads with MiXCR, one row per CDR3 protein. The sample gives about 130,000 distinct CDR3 sequences, just under 7.5% of which show up once; roughly 12% is in the top ten. The sample comprised blood, either unsorted or a sorted T cell fraction (not recorded which). The receptors come from a female donor with ankylosing spondylitis or in good health (not recorded which).

This clonotype was observed many times. The chain is built from TRBV7-6 and TRBJ2-1; TRBD1 matches at 7 bases. The CDR3 length is 15 residues. J was trimmed by 3 bases and V by 5 bases; bases with no gene match: 7. CDR1 SGHVS and CDR2 FNYEAQ come from the germline V gene. The CDR3: CASSRSGQLYNEQFF. The DNA of the CDR3 is TGTGCCAGCAGCCGGTCGGGACAGCTCTACAATGAGCAGTTCTTC.

At least ten counts were recorded for this clonotype. The rearrangement uses TRBV7-2 and TRBJ2-7, with 7 bases matching TRBD2. The CDR3 has 16 residues. Germline-derived CDR1 and CDR2 are SGHTA and FQGNSA. V was clipped by 1 base and J by 1 base; unmatched bases: 7. In DNA, the CDR3 is TGTGCCAGCAGCTTAGTGGGGGGGGATGGGTCCTACGAGCAGTACTTC. It yields the protein CASSLVGGDGSYEQYF.

This clonotype was found many times. The chain combines TRBV5-1 with TRBJ2-1; 9 bases map to TRBD1. This CDR3 has 14 amino acids. J gave up 6 bases and V 2 bases, and 3 bases lay outside the gene matches. Germline V gene data show CDR1 as SGHRS and CDR2 as YFSETQ. This chain's CDR3 is CASSFRTGANEQFF. Here the CDR3 DNA reads TGCGCCAGCAGCTTCCGGACAGGGGCCAATGAGCAGTTCTTC.

This clonotype showed up many times. V and J are TRBV20-1 and TRBJ2-1, with 10 positions matching TRBD2. CDR3 size: 12 residues. V gave up 8 bases and J gave up 8 bases; unmatched junction bases: 6. Germline V lookup: CDR1 DFQATT, CDR2 SNEGSKA (reference sequence). CDR3 bases: TGCAGTCCGGGACTAGCGTCCGATGAGCAGTTCTTC. Translated: CSPGLASDEQFF.

In its sample, this clonotype was seen many times. J is TRBJ2-7 and V is TRBV5-1, with D hard to call. The length of the CDR3 is 13 residues. V was cut by 1 base and J by 2 bases, with 7 bases left in between. Looked up from germline, CDR1 is SGHRS and CDR2 is YFSETQ. CDR3 in DNA: TGCGCCAGCAGCTTGTCCAGAACCTACGAGCAGTACTTC. Translating it yields CASSLSRTYEQYF.

There are many counts of this clonotype. This sequence joins TRBV12-3 or TRBV12-4 and TRBJ2-7; no reliable D call. Trimming shortened V by 0 bases and J by 2 bases, and 8 bases separated the two germline ends. The CDR3 extends over 14 amino acids. CDR3 sequence reads: CASSLADGAYEQYF. CDR3 bases: TGTGCCAGCAGTTTAGCCGACGGAGCCTACGAGCAGTACTTC.

This clonotype was found many times. V gene TRBV5-1 combines with J gene TRBJ2-1, with TRBD2 identical over 13 bases. Germline values: CDR1 SGHRS, CDR2 YFSETQ. This CDR3 is built from 16 residues. Germline trimming cut 7 bases from V and 7 bases from J; bases unmatched to any gene: 11. In DNA form, the CDR3 reads TGCGCCAGCCGGGATACTAGCGGGGGGGCCCTTAATGAGCAGTTCTTC. Protein sequence: CASRDTSGGALNEQFF. The variable domain in full, completed from reference TRBV5-1 and TRBJ2-1, reads KAGVTQTPRYLIKTRGQQVTLSCSPISGHRSVSWYQQTPGQGLQFLFEYFSETQRNKGNFPGRFSGRQFSNSRSEMNVSTLELGDSALYLCASRDTSGGALNEQFFGPGTRLTVL.